This TCR beta chain was observed in a study of control samples from healthy donors and cancer patients (TCRdb year 2020). From the cysteine through the phenylalanine, the CDR3 covers 15 amino acids. The kept DNA is CDR3 alone, 45 bases in frame from the first base. Per the germline V gene, KGHSH is the CDR1 and LQKENI is the CDR2. After removal of 5 bases from V and 6 bases from J, the junction retains 4 bases not matched to a gene. The receptor library was made with the immunoSEQ multiplex PCR assay. TCRdb carries this immuneACCESS record with in-frame sequences only. Its versions omit some clonotypes, under half of them owing to an unresolved V gene in the studies checked, with the rest unexplained. The sample table records 130,000 or so clones; over 75% of these occur just once. In total, the top ten clones hold approximately 9% of the sample. Turning to this clone: No antigen is known for it. No much larger clone exists at a distance of one base, and base qualities are not known.

This chain joins TRBV18 to TRBJ1-4; 12 of the junction bases match TRBD1. The sequenced sample consisted of blood. The TCR was taken from a man in his forties or fifties in good health. The DNA sequence reads TGTGCCAGCTCATCGGGACAGGGGGCAGATGAAAAACTGTTTTTT. Its product reads: CASSSGQGADEKLFF.